This T cell receptor (beta chain) appears in the sequencing data of a study of CD8+CD57+ T cells in acquired aplastic anemia. Flow cytometry had shown expanded CD8+CD57+ cells in the patients chosen for sequencing. According to the study, genomic DNA was the template for TCR beta VDJ and CDR3 profiling. TCRdb ran MiXCR on the reads and lists one entry per CDR3 protein. Among around 200,000 distinct CDR3 sequences listed, almost 50% were seen once. This clonotype has more than one count but fewer than ten. At one of its ends the junction is not consistent with the germline gene, which may arise from a read error. There are 16 residues in the CDR3. CDR1 is ENHRY, CDR2 SYGVKD, per germline.

This receptor was identified in a human donor with aplastic anemia. Sequencing input: sorted CD4+, CD8+, or CD8+CD57+ T cells (not recorded which) from PBMCs. V is TRBV10-3 and J is TRBJ2-3; a possible D gene is TRBD1 (6 bases). The CDR3: CASSESSRQGTDTQYF. The CDR3 DNA follows: TGTGCCAGCAGTGAATCATCCCGACAGGGCACAGATACGCAGTATTTT.